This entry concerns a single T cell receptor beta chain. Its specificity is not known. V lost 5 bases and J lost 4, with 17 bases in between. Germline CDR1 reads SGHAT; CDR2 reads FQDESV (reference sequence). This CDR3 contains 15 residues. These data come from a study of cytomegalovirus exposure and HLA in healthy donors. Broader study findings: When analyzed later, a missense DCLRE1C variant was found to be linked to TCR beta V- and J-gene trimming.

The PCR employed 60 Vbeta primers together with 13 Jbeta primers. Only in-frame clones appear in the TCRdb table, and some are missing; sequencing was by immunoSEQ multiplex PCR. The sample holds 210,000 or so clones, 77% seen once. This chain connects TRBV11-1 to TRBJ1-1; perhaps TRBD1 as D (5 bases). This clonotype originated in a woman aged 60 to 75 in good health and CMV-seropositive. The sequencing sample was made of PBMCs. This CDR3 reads CASSPTQGGRTEAFF. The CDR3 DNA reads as TGTGCCAGCAGCCCCACGCAGGGAGGGCGCACTGAAGCTTTCTTT.